Listed below are T cell receptor beta chains from one sample, sequenced in a study of preoperative IRX-2 immunotherapy in early breast cancer. Measured with immunoSEQ multiplex PCR; TCRdb has only the in-frame clones, and not every one. The sample lists almost 35,000 clones, about 95% occurring once. Sampling was carried out from a patient treated with IRX-2 immunotherapy. The receptors come from a human donor with breast cancer. The CDR3 runs from the conserved cysteine through the conserved F or W. The D gene is left open where the match is weak. A row's size may be missing; if present it is once, few, many or a size class.

NA | TRBJ1-1 | TRBV29-1 | NA | CSVEGRGNTEAFF | TGCAGCGTTGAAGGCAGGGGGAACACTGAAGCTTTCTTT
NA | TRBJ2-4 | TRBV29-1 | TRBD1 | CSVDTTGADIQYF | TGCAGCGTTGACACGACAGGGGCGGACATTCAGTACTTC
NA | TRBJ2-7 | TRBV7-9 | TRBD1 | CASSPRDRGANEQYF | TGTGCCAGCAGCCCGCGGGACAGGGGAGCAAACGAGCAGTACTTC
NA | TRBJ2-3 | TRBV9 | TRBD2 | CASSVGGASADTQYF | TGTGCCAGCAGCGTCGGGGGGGCTAGCGCAGATACGCAGTATTTT
NA | TRBJ1-1 | TRBV7-9 | NA | CASSVPQGNTEAFF | TGTGCCAGCAGCGTCCCACAGGGAAACACTGAAGCTTTCTTT
few | TRBJ2-6 | TRBV4-2 | NA | CASSQDRDWGSGANVLTF | TGTGCCAGCAGCCAAGATCGGGACTGGGGCTCTGGGGCCAACGTCCTGACTTTC
NA | TRBJ1-1 | TRBV21-1 | NA | CASSKEPTGGIETEAFF | TGTGCCAGCAGCAAAGAACCGACAGGGGGGATAGAAACTGAAGCTTTCTTT
NA | TRBJ1-3 | TRBV7-9 | NA | CASRHREFSGNTIYF | TGTGCCAGCAGACACAGGGAATTCTCTGGAAACACCATATATTTT
NA | TRBJ2-3 | TRBV7-8 | TRBD1 | CASSLGQGTQYF | TGTGCCAGCAGCTTAGGACAGGGGACGCAGTATTTT
NA | TRBJ2-1 | TRBV4-1 | NA | CASSQNIANSYNEQFF | TGCGCCAGCAGCCAAAACATAGCGAACTCCTACAATGAGCAGTTCTTC
NA | TRBJ2-7 | TRBV21-1 | NA | CASSSPGPAETYEQYF | TGTGCCAGCAGCTCCCCGGGCCCGGCGGAGACCTACGAGCAGTACTTC
NA | TRBJ1-1 | TRBV2 | NA | CASSEVRLPSGTEAFF | TGTGCCAGCAGTGAAGTTCGGCTCCCCTCGGGGACTGAAGCTTTCTTT
NA | TRBJ1-1 | TRBV5-1 | NA | CASSPLGGKNTEAFF | TGCGCCAGCAGCCCCCTGGGGGGGAAGAACACTGAAGCTTTCTTT
NA | TRBJ2-1 | TRBV5-1 | NA | CASSRGADDNEQFF | TGCGCCAGCTCCCGGGGGGCTGACGACAATGAGCAGTTCTTC
NA | TRBJ1-2 | TRBV5-1 | NA | CASSIDIHNYGYTF | TGCGCCAGCAGCATAGACATCCATAACTATGGCTACACCTTC
NA | TRBJ2-3 | TRBV7-2 | TRBD2 | CASSLGALAGADTQYF | TGTGCCAGCAGCTTAGGGGCCCTAGCGGGGGCAGATACGCAGTATTTT
NA | TRBJ2-5 | TRBV7-3 | NA | CASSLNAGKETQYF | TGTGCCAGCAGCTTAAACGCAGGGAAAGAGACCCAGTACTTC
NA | TRBJ2-6 | TRBV7-3 | NA | CASSRQGGRRVLTF | TGTGCCAGCAGCCGACAGGGAGGGCGTAGGGTCCTGACTTTC
NA | TRBJ1-1 | TRBV7-8 | NA | CASSSQAQYTEAFF | TGTGCCAGCAGCTCTCAGGCCCAGTACACTGAAGCTTTCTTT
once | TRBJ2-2 | TRBV6-5 | NA | CASSYRGELFF | TGTGCCAGCAGTTACCGCGGGGAGCTGTTTTTT
NA | TRBJ1-1 | TRBV15 | NA | CATSRSGGRVNTEAFF | TGTGCCACCAGCAGGTCGGGCGGACGGGTGAACACTGAAGCTTTCTTT
NA | TRBJ2-6 | TRBV6-4 | NA | CASSPGSGANVLTF | TGTGCCAGCAGTCCGGGAAGTGGGGCCAACGTCCTGACTTTC
NA | TRBJ1-1 | TRBV15 | NA | CATSRDPGGNTEAFF | TGTGCCACCAGCAGAGACCCGGGGGGGAACACTGAAGCTTTCTTT
NA | TRBJ1-3 | TRBV5-1 | NA | CASSLGSTGGNTIYF | TGCGCCAGCAGCTTGGGGTCCACAGGGGGAAACACCATATATTTT
NA | TRBJ2-7 | TRBV6-6 | NA | CASSYGSLYEQYF | TGTGCCAGCAGTTACGGCAGCCTCTACGAGCAGTACTTC
NA | TRBJ2-3 | TRBV19 | TRBD2 | CASSIARTSTTQYF | TGTGCCAGTAGTATAGCCCGGACTAGCACTACGCAGTATTTT
NA | TRBJ2-2 | TRBV6-6 | TRBD1 | CASRWDSTGELFF | TGTGCCAGCAGGTGGGACAGCACCGGGGAGCTGTTTTTT
NA | TRBJ2-7 | TRBV10-3 | TRBD2 | CAIRISGGGSSEQYF | TGTGCCATCAGAATTAGCGGGGGGGGTTCGAGCGAGCAGTACTTC
NA | TRBJ2-1 | TRBV19 | TRBD2 | CASSIDGRGGYNEQFF | TGTGCCAGTAGTATAGATGGGCGGGGGGGGTACAATGAGCAGTTCTTC
NA | TRBJ2-7 | TRBV7-3 | TRBD2 | CASSSGLAGEGKQYF | TGTGCCAGCAGCTCGGGACTAGCGGGAGAAGGGAAGCAGTACTTC
NA | TRBJ2-1 | TRBV7-9 | NA | CASSASRRLGNEQFF | TGTGCCAGCAGCGCGTCGCGACGCCTCGGCAATGAGCAGTTCTTC
once | TRBJ1-1 | TRBV18 | TRBD1 | CASTRGGANTEAFF | TGTGCCAGCACCCGAGGGGGCGCGAACACTGAAGCTTTCTTT
NA | TRBJ2-7 | TRBV27 | NA | CASGGAFGGRSYEQYF | TGTGCCAGCGGAGGGGCTTTCGGGGGGCGGTCCTACGAGCAGTACTTC
NA | TRBJ1-1 | TRBV7-8 | NA | CASSLLGGLVPNTEAFF | TGTGCCAGCAGCTTGCTAGGGGGGCTAGTCCCTAACACTGAAGCTTTCTTT
NA | TRBJ2-5 | TRBV19 | NA | CASSKLTSRETQYF | TGTGCCAGTAGTAAATTGACTAGTAGAGAGACCCAGTACTTC
once | TRBJ1-5 | TRBV6-5 | NA | CASRPRRGGNQPQHF | TGTGCCAGCAGGCCCCGGAGAGGGGGGAATCAGCCCCAGCATTTT
NA | TRBJ1-2 | TRBV6-5 | NA | CASSYSKGRRLGYTF | TGTGCCAGCAGTTACTCGAAGGGGAGGCGGTTAGGCTACACCTTC
once | TRBJ1-5 | TRBV4-3 | TRBD1 | CASSRDRGTTQPQHF | TGCGCCAGCAGCCGTGACAGGGGGACGACTCAGCCCCAGCATTTT
NA | TRBJ2-1 | TRBV6-5 | NA | CASSYQPDQGNEQFF | TGTGCCAGCAGTTACCAACCTGATCAAGGGAATGAGCAGTTCTTC
NA | TRBJ1-2 | TRBV28 | NA | CASSLFGNLYGYTF | TGTGCCAGCAGTTTATTTGGCAACCTATATGGCTACACCTTC
NA | TRBJ2-3 | TRBV7-2 | TRBD2 | CASSFKGLAGDTQYF | TGTGCCAGCAGCTTCAAAGGACTAGCGGGAGATACGCAGTATTTT
NA | TRBJ1-1 | TRBV9 | NA | CASSVVELNTEAFF | TGTGCCAGCAGCGTAGTAGAGTTGAACACTGAAGCTTTCTTT
NA | TRBJ2-3 | TRBV19 | TRBD1 | CASSIRGTDTQYF | TGTGCCAGTAGTATCAGGGGGACAGATACGCAGTATTTT
NA | TRBJ2-2 | TRBV5-1 | TRBD2 | CASSLVSSGPGELFF | TGCGCCAGCAGCTTGGTTTCTAGCGGGCCCGGGGAGCTGTTTTTT
NA | TRBJ2-7 | TRBV29-1 | NA | CSVALSNSYEQYF | TGCAGCGTTGCCCTAAGTAATTCCTACGAGCAGTACTTC
NA | TRBJ2-2 | TRBV30 | NA | CAWTRFSGTGELFF | TGTGCCTGGACCCGATTCTCCGGCACCGGGGAGCTGTTTTTT
NA | TRBJ2-3 | TRBV7-8 | TRBD2 | CASQGLAGADTQYF | TGTGCAAGCCAAGGACTAGCGGGAGCAGATACGCAGTATTTT
NA | TRBJ2-3 | TRBV7-6 | TRBD1 | CASSLTGTGVTDTQYF | TGTGCCAGCAGCTTGACCGGGACAGGGGTCACAGATACGCAGTATTTT
NA | TRBJ2-5 | TRBV2 | TRBD2 | CASSQAGGGETQYF | TGTGCCAGCAGTCAAGCGGGAGGGGGCGAGACCCAGTACTTC
NA | TRBJ2-2 | TRBV19 | TRBD1 | CASMGRGGDANTGELFF | TGTGCCAGTATGGGGAGAGGGGGCGACGCGAACACCGGGGAGCTGTTTTTT
NA | TRBJ2-7 | TRBV5-1 | TRBD1 | CASSTRTGAYEQYF | TGCGCCAGCAGCACCCGGACAGGGGCCTACGAGCAGTACTTC
NA | TRBJ1-6 | TRBV2 | TRBD1 | CASSTNRGGSYNSPLHF | TGTGCCAGCAGTACCAACAGGGGCGGCTCCTATAATTCACCCCTCCACTTT
NA | TRBJ2-1 | TRBV4-1 | TRBD2 | CASSTPGTSSRNEQFF | TGCGCCAGCAGCACACCCGGGACTAGTTCAAGGAATGAGCAGTTCTTC
NA | TRBJ2-7 | TRBV7-9 | NA | CASSFGGGEQYF | TGTGCCAGCAGCTTTGGGGGAGGCGAGCAGTACTTC